This T cell receptor beta chain was observed in a study of shared clonotypes between healthy human individuals (TCRdb year 2020). Study-wide context: The cohort included a few men and a couple of women between 18 and 49 years of age. To increase sequencing depth and limit assay-specific biases, different laboratories used diverse techniques to prepare libraries and sequence TCR repertoires. To estimate repertoire size and how much clonotype sharing occurs between individuals, the study deeply sequenced the blood TCR repertoires of five healthy adults. Per donor, leukapheresis produced somewhere between about 0.9 and 9.5 billion PBMCs. For each donor, CD4 naive and CD4 memory were each given three plates, CD8 naive was given two plates, and CD8 memory was given one plate.

CDR1 and CDR2 are drawn from the germline V gene: SGHVS, FNYEAQ. Germline trimming: 5 bases from V, 5 bases from J; junction bases outside gene matches: 10. The cysteine opens and the phenylalanine closes a CDR3 of 17 amino acids. Of the read, only the CDR3 DNA is kept; its 51 bases are in frame from base 1. Comment on this clone: No antigen is known for it. No clone much larger than this one lies a single base away; base qualities are absent.

Overall results and qualifications from the work: Compared with non-shared clonotypes, the clonotypes found in all four sorted-subset donors had higher generation probabilities. The small number of donors limited the genetic and exposure-history diversity represented. Sampling was restricted to blood, and TCR repertoires in tissues likely differ from the TCR repertoires found in blood. Incomplete sequencing was indicated by rarefaction of sorted-subset datasets, despite the large sequencing depth. Pairwise subsampling led to the expectation that sequencing depth would affect the degree of clonotype sharing among donors. Across a few donors, approximately 4.6% of naive CD4, more than 3% of naive CD8, roughly 2.3% of memory CD4, and about 0.44% of memory CD8 clonotypes were shared. Naive subsets generally had larger estimated clonotype richness than memory subsets.

Using the deep immunoSEQ assay, TCR CDR3 regions were amplified from genomic DNA by multiplex PCR. Extracted genomic DNA from each cell subset was distributed evenly across all wells of several immunoSEQ 96-well plates, and each plate was treated as a replicate. For sorted subsets, 200 to 250 ng of genomic DNA, equivalent to roughly 33,000 T cell genomes, went into each replicate PCR. Purified libraries were measured with a Qubit 3.0 fluorometer, size-checked on a Bioanalyzer 2100, and measured again with the KAPA Library Quantification kit. Every immunoSEQ 96-well plate was sequenced on a separate single-read 150-cycle Illumina NextSeq 550 flow cell. In the authors' own workflow: Because the immunoSEQ output held only junctional sequences and lacked quality scores, the filtering could not match the filtering applied to full-length reads. To assign V/J genes and CDR3, sequences were annotated using PyIR, a Python wrapper for IgBLAST v1.9, with IMGT germline references. Reads with weak V/J assignments (E-value above 1e-6), missing CDR3, stop codons, out-of-frame junctions, or ambiguous translated residues were removed. V3J clonotypes were defined as sequences sharing the same inferred V gene, J gene, and CDR3 amino acid sequence. Percentage overlap between repertoires was calculated by dividing the number of shared unique clonotypes by the size of the smaller repertoire. Richness of each repertoire was evaluated using RTK rarefaction, the Chao1 estimator, and Recon v2.1 estimates of unobserved clonotypes. Generation probabilities for all TCRbeta clonotypes obtained by the gDNA method from four donors were computed using OLGA. TCRdb provides this immuneACCESS table in a form limited to in-frame rearrangements. Some clones are lacking; in checked studies, under half of them reflect an unresolved V gene, and why the rest are absent is not known. The V and J calls and clone size are taken from that table; D and trimming were inferred from the DNA. This sample has about 1,500,000 clones in its table, and around 97% of those were observed once. Together, the top ten hold more than 0.9% of the sample.

Donors were healthy HIV-negative adults with no recently reported acute infections or vaccinations. All donors were Caucasian adults living in Nashville, Tennessee, USA. CD4+ T cells were enriched through magnetic negative selection, after which naive cells were positively selected on CD45RA and the remaining negative fraction served as the memory subset. Blood was obtained by leukapheresis, after which PBMCs were separated by Ficoll-Histopaque density gradient centrifugation and cryopreserved in liquid nitrogen vapor phase. Analytical flow cytometry was used to check the purity and quantity of every magnetically sorted T cell population. Genomic DNA was isolated from each sorted fraction and quantified by UV absorbance on a Nanodrop 2000c.

The sequenced sample consisted of naive CD4+ T cells sorted from blood. The sample's cell subset or site label, in plain terms: CD45RA+ positively selected. This TCR was sampled from a man aged 25-45 years in good health. This receptor chain uses TRBV7-6 and TRBJ2-7; a stretch of 15 junction bases matches TRBD2. CDR3 sequence: CASSNSRTSGRDNEQYF. The sequenced DNA: TGTGCCAGCAGCAACTCCCGGACTAGCGGGAGGGATAACGAGCAGTACTTC.